This T cell receptor beta chain was sequenced in a study of OX40 agonist ivuxolimab in advanced cancers. At the level of the study: The study treated patients with ivuxolimab, an agonistic anti-OX40 (CD134) antibody.

Germline CDR1 is SGDLS and CDR2 is YYNGEE. This CDR3 has 15 residues. Trimming took 1 base from V and 4 from J; bases not matched to a gene: 5. Any history of autoimmune disease or systemic immunosuppression disqualified patients. The repertoire was sequenced with immunoSEQ multiplex PCR; TCRdb's copy has only in-frame clones and lacks some. Among about 64,000 clones listed, 80% were seen once. As regards this clone: Its antigen is not known.

Study results and limitations: CD4+ and CD8+ T cells in blood underwent clonal expansion by week 6 at 0.1 to 3.0 mg/kg. Researchers report that CD8+ T cells had, on average, more expanded clones than CD4+.

This specimen was CD4+ or CD8+ T cells sorted from blood, taken in a trial of the OX40 agonist ivuxolimab. The rearrangement uses TRBV9 and TRBJ1-5, with 7 bases aligning to TRBD1. The receptor comes from an adult with an advanced solid tumor such as melanoma, head and neck, liver or kidney cancer. CDR3 in DNA: TGTGCCAGCAGCGTATCTGGGACAGCGAATCAGCCCCAGCATTTT. Translation: CASSVSGTANQPQHF. The complete variable domain, with remaining parts taken from reference TRBV9 and TRBJ1-5, reads DSGVTQTPKHLITATGQRVTLRCSPRSGDLSVYWYQQSLDQGLQFLIQYYNGEERAKGNILERFSAQQFPDLHSELNLSSLELGDSALYFCASSVSGTANQPQHFGDGTRLSIL.